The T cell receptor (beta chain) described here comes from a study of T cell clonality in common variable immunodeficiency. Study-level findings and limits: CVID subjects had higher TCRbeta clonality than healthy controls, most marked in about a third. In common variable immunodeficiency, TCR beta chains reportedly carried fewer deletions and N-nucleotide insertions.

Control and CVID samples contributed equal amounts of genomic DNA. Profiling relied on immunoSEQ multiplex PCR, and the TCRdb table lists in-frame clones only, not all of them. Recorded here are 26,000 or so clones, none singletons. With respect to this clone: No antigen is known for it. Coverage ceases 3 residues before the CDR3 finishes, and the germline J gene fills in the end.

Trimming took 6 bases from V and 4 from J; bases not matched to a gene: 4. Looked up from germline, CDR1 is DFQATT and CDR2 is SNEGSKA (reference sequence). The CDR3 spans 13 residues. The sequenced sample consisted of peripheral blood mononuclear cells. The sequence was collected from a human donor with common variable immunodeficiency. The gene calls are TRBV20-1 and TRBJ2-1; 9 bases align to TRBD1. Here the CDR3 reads CSALGQGYNEQFF. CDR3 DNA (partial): TGCAGTGCCCTGGGACAGGGATACAATGAG.